This paragraph reports one TCR beta chain. Generated by immunoSEQ multiplex PCR, the TCRdb table keeps only in-frame clones and is missing some. The sample has 150,000 to 200,000 clones, roughly 87% seen once. The source of the sample is a study of T cell responses to AZD1222 COVID-19 vaccine. This TCR was recovered from an adult in good health. The sample consisted of peripheral blood, taken on day 0 of AZD1222 vaccination.

The chain's CDR3 is CASSLMTSGSSYEQYF. For the CDR3, the DNA is TGTGCCAGCAGCCTGATGACTAGCGGGAGCTCCTACGAGCAGTACTTC. This chain connects TRBV11-2 to TRBJ2-7; 12 bases match TRBD2. This CDR3 contains 16 residues. V lost 5 bases and J lost 0; bases outside the gene matches: 5. Germline CDR1 reads SGHAT; CDR2 reads FQNNGV. The variable domain in full, with the rest retrieved from reference TRBV11-2 and TRBJ2-7, is EAGVAQSPRYKIIEKRQSVAFWCNPISGHATLYWYQQILGQGPKLLIQFQNNGVVDDSQLPKDRFSAERLKGVDSTLKIQPAKLEDSAVYLCASSLMTSGSSYEQYFGPGTRLTVT.